Below are 16 T cell receptor beta chains sequenced from a single sample in a study of shared clonotypes between healthy human individuals. Positively selected for CCR7, the CD45RO-negative cells used as naive CD8 cells excluded terminally differentiated effector memory CD45RA+ cells. Assay: immunoSEQ multiplex PCR; the TCRdb copy retains only in-frame clones and omits some. The table lists about 680,000 clones, about 90% of them singletons. Source material: naive CD8+ T cells sorted from blood. These receptors were collected from a man aged 25-45 years in good health.

This clone was counted a single time. This sequence joins TRBV7-9 and TRBJ2-2, with TRBD2 matching 7 bases. The V gene's germline CDR1 is SEHNR and CDR2 FQNEAQ (reference sequence). This CDR3 region has 16 residues. After removal of 2 bases from V and 1 base from J, the junction contained 4 bases not matched to a gene. CDR3 bases: TGTGCCAGCAGCTTACCGCTAGCGGAGAACACCGGGGAGCTGTTTTTT. Residues: CASSLPLAENTGELFF.

CDR3 residues: CASSLIATEAFF. The CDR3 region has the DNA TGTGCCAGCAGCCTCATTGCCACTGAAGCTTTCTTT. V usage is TRBV11-2 and J usage is TRBJ1-1; D is unclear. CDR3 size: 12 residues. CDR1 and CDR2 (germline): SGHAT, FQNNGV. V lost 5 bases and J 4 bases, leaving 8 bases between the germline ends.

V and J are TRBV6-6 and TRBJ1-4, with TRBD1 identical over 8 bases. The CDR3 extends over 16 amino acids. The ends lost 4 bases at V and 7 bases at J; junction bases unmatched: 11. CDR1 and CDR2 (germline): MNHNY, SVGAGI (reference sequence). For the CDR3, the DNA is TGTGCCAGCAGTTCCCACTCCGGGACAGGTCCTGAAAAACTGTTTTTT. Amino acids: CASSSHSGTGPEKLFF.

The chain links TRBV28 to TRBJ1-5; no firm D call. Germline V gene sequence: CDR1 MDHEN, CDR2 SYDVKM. This CDR3 spans 15 amino acids. V lost 5 bases, J lost 2 bases, and 13 bases lay in between. CDR3 nucleotide sequence: TGTGCCAGCAGTCCCCACCCAAGGGGCAATCAGCCCCAGCATTTT. The encoded protein is CASSPHPRGNQPQHF.

V and J are TRBV30 and TRBJ1-1; no firm D call. CDR1 is GTSNPN, CDR2 SVGIG, per germline (reference sequence). CDR3 size: 12 residues. With 6 bases removed from V and 0 bases from J, the gap between germline ends came to 8 bases. CDR3 nucleotide sequence: TGTGCCTGCCTGGCCGTGAACACTGAAGCTTTCTTT. It translates to CACLAVNTEAFF. The full variable domain, completed using reference TRBV30 and TRBJ1-1, is SQTIHQWPATLVQPVGSPLSLECTVEGTSNPNLYWYRQAAGRGLQLLFYSVGIGQISSEVPQNLSASRPQDRQFILSSKKLLLSDSGFYLCACLAVNTEAFFGQGTRLTVV.

This chain joins TRBV27 and TRBJ2-1; D gene unclear. V gave up 2 bases and J gave up 1 base, with 9 bases separating them. There are 15 residues in the CDR3. Germline V gene lookup returns CDR1 MNHEY and CDR2 SMNVEV (reference sequence). The CDR3 loop reads CASSLRADSYNEQFF. The CDR3 coding sequence is TGTGCCAGCAGTTTAAGGGCGGATTCCTACAATGAGCAGTTCTTC.

The chain combines TRBV27 with TRBJ2-1, with D hard to call. V lost 2 bases to trimming and J lost 9 bases, with 8 bases between them. Germline values: CDR1 MNHEY, CDR2 SMNVEV (reference sequence). CDR3 length: 12 amino acids. The CDR3 nucleotides are TGTGCCAGCAGTTTAGATTTTCTTGAGCAGTTCTTC. Translation: CASSLDFLEQFF.

This clone was picked up one time. V is TRBV7-9 and J is TRBJ2-7; maybe TRBD1 (6 bases). This CDR3 has 15 amino acids. Per the germline V gene, CDR1 is SEHNR and CDR2 is FQNEAQ (reference sequence). V was trimmed by 2 bases and J by 1 base, leaving 12 bases between them. DNA of the CDR3: TGTGCCAGCAGCTTAACTCTGGACAGTTCCTACGAGCAGTACTTC. Its protein is CASSLTLDSSYEQYF.

V usage is TRBV2 and J usage is TRBJ1-2; D is possibly TRBD1 (5 bases). V dropped 7 bases and J dropped 6 bases, with 18 bases sitting between them. The CDR3 is made up of 14 amino acids. Per the germline V gene, CDR1 is SNHLY and CDR2 is FYNNEI. Written as DNA, the CDR3 is TGTGCCAGCACCGACAGTGTTAGTCAAGATGGCTACACCTTC. This gives the protein CASTDSVSQDGYTF.

This clone was observed once. The chain links TRBV27 to TRBJ2-1; tentatively, D is TRBD1 or TRBD2 (6 bases each). The CDR3 sequence is 16 residues long. Germline V gene sequence: CDR1 MNHEY, CDR2 SMNVEV (reference sequence). V lost 10 bases and J lost 0, with 19 bases in between. The CDR3 nucleotides are TGTGCCACGGGGGCATTTGGGACGAGCTCCTACAATGAGCAGTTCTTC. Its protein product is CATGAFGTSSYNEQFF.

The CDR3 reads CASSLEKDMPLPNQPQHF. The CDR3, as DNA: TGTGCCAGCAGCTTAGAAAAGGACATGCCCCTTCCTAATCAGCCCCAGCATTTT. This chain joins TRBV7-9 and TRBJ1-5, with D possibly being TRBD1 (5 bases). V was clipped by 1 base and J by 4 bases, with 20 bases between them. The germline gives CDR1 SEHNR, CDR2 FQNEAQ (reference sequence). CDR3 size: 18 residues.

Concerning this clone: The junction and the germline gene differ at one end; a read error may be behind it. The chain carries TRBV29-1 and TRBJ2-3, with D perhaps being TRBD1 or TRBD2 (7 bases each). Per germline, CDR1 SQVTM and CDR2 ANQGSEA. The CDR3 sequence is 10 residues long. CDR3 sequence: CSVGGTELRF. CDR3 coding DNA: TGCAGCGTGGGGGGGACAGAGTTACGTTTT.

The chain couples TRBV6-6 to TRBJ2-3; no definite D call. This CDR3 has 13 amino acids. V was pared by 5 bases and J by 5 bases, with 11 bases between. CDR1 MNHNY and CDR2 SVGAGI come from the germline V gene (reference sequence). CDR3 nucleotides: TGTGCCAGCAGTATAACCTTCTTAGATACGCAGTATTTT. Protein sequence: CASSITFLDTQYF.

V usage is TRBV7-6 and J usage is TRBJ2-3; D is unclear. Looked up from germline, CDR1 is SGHVS and CDR2 is FNYEAQ. The V gene lost 1 base and the J gene lost 1 base, with 3 bases spanning the gap. CDR3 length equals 13 residues. CDR3 sequence reads: CASSLGRTDTQYF. DNA for the CDR3: TGTGCCAGCAGCTTAGGTCGCACAGATACGCAGTATTTT.

This chain links TRBV19 with TRBJ2-2; 9 positions agree with TRBD2. With V trimmed by 1 base and J by 1 base, 1 base remained unmatched. This CDR3 spans 16 amino acids. Germline lookup yields CDR1 LNHDA and CDR2 SQIVND (reference sequence). The CDR3 spells CASSIVTSGNTGELFF. CDR3 coding DNA: TGTGCCAGTAGTATAGTGACTAGCGGGAACACCGGGGAGCTGTTTTTT.

CDR3 sequence (DNA): TGTGCCAGCAGTCGATATTCGGATGAGCAGTTCTTC. It codes for CASSRYSDEQFF. The gene calls are TRBV27 and TRBJ2-1; D uncertain. Trimming took 5 bases from V and 8 from J, leaving 10 bases between them. The CDR3 has 12 amino acids. Germline V gene data show CDR1 as MNHEY and CDR2 as SMNVEV (reference sequence).